The entry below describes one T cell receptor beta chain. This table comes from immunoSEQ multiplex PCR, and its TCRdb copy is limited to in-frame clones, with some not included. Of around 46,000 clones listed, around 86% are singletons. This CDR3 spans 13 amino acids. The germline V gene has CDR1 ENHRY and CDR2 SYGVKD. V was cut by 6 bases and J by 2 bases, with 8 bases left in between. This sample stems from a study of blood T cell repertoires in COVID-19. Study summary: The United States, Italy and Spain supplied acute and convalescent COVID-19 samples. T cells, B-cell-depleted T cells, or PBMCs supplied cDNA or gDNA.

Input material: peripheral blood. The receptor was derived from a man aged 35 to 55 with active COVID-19. The rearrangement joins TRBV10-3 to TRBJ1-3; the D gene is possibly TRBD1 (5 bases). The DNA of the CDR3 is TGTGCCATCAGGGGGCTCCCTGGAAACACCATATATTTT. This codes for CAIRGLPGNTIYF.